Following are 8 T cell receptor beta chains from one sample sequenced in a study of T-cell reconstitution after alpha-beta-depleted transplantation in children. The TCRbeta library incorporated unique molecular identifiers. TCRdb fed the PCR reads into MiXCR, producing one record per CDR3 protein. The repertoire holds 150,000 to 250,000 distinct CDR3 sequences, with roughly 6.5% as singletons. The material sequenced was PBMCs, taken before TCRalphabeta/CD19-depleted stem cell transplant. The source is a girl in the first two years of life with combined immunodeficiency, due to receive a stem cell transplant.

This clonotype was seen at least ten times. The chain joins TRBV4-2 to TRBJ2-1; possible D gene TRBD2, 7 bases. This CDR3 is built from 18 residues. Germline lookup yields CDR1 LGHNA and CDR2 YNFKEQ. The V gene lost 4 bases and the J gene lost 4 bases, with 23 bases spanning the gap. CDR3 sequence: CASSPEPRGGTWYNEQFF. CDR3 nucleotides: TGTGCCAGCAGCCCCGAACCGAGGGGGGGAACGTGGTACAATGAGCAGTTCTTC.

This clonotype was picked up many times. The CDR3 sequence is CASSQDKVRGYSYEQYF. The CDR3 nucleotides read TGTGCCAGCAGCCAAGATAAAGTTCGCGGATACTCCTACGAGCAGTACTTC. The V and J genes are TRBV3-1 and TRBJ2-7; D unclear. Germline values: CDR1 LGHDT, CDR2 YNNKEL (reference sequence). Trimming cost V 0 bases and J 0 bases, with 15 bases left between them. The CDR3 spans 17 residues.

In its sample, this clonotype was seen many times. The chain couples TRBV12-3 or TRBV12-4 to TRBJ2-1, with a tentative D call TRBD1 (5 bases). The CDR3 is made up of 12 amino acids. V lost 3 bases to trimming and J lost 7 bases, with 7 bases between them. CDR3 amino acids: CASSLGQNEQFF. The CDR3 DNA follows: TGTGCCAGCAGTTTGGGGCAGAATGAGCAGTTCTTC.

Many counts were recorded for this clonotype. The V call is TRBV20-1, the J call TRBJ2-7; 9 nucleotides agree with TRBD2. CDR1 is DFQATT and CDR2 is SNEGSKA in the germline V gene (reference sequence). There are 15 residues in the CDR3. V lost 5 bases to trimming and J lost 0 bases; unmatched junction nucleotides: 8. DNA of the CDR3: TGCAGTGCTCCCCCCGCTAGCGGGACCTCCTACGAGCAGTACTTC. Its protein product is CSAPPASGTSYEQYF.

The table lists this clonotype with many counts. The chain combines TRBV12-3 or TRBV12-4 with TRBJ2-1; D ambiguous. The CDR3 extends over 14 amino acids. The ends were cut back, 6 bases at V and 0 bases at J, with 9 bases in the middle. CDR3 region: CASSPPNSYNEQFF. Written as DNA, the CDR3 is TGTGCCAGCAGCCCTCCAAACTCCTACAATGAGCAGTTCTTC.

In its sample, this clonotype was seen many times. The J gene is TRBJ2-7, the V gene TRBV20-1, with TRBD1 as a possible D gene (8 bases). There are 14 residues in the CDR3. CDR1 and CDR2 (germline): DFQATT, SNEGSKA (reference sequence). CDR3 coding DNA: TGCAGCGGGGCCCGCACAGGGGGGGCCTACGAGCAGTACTTC. It yields the protein CSGARTGGAYEQYF.

The table lists this clonotype with many counts. J is TRBJ2-1 and V is TRBV12-3 or TRBV12-4; D may be TRBD1 (6 bases). The CDR3 consists of 12 residues. V shed 6 bases and J shed 7 bases, with 10 bases lying between them. CDR3 in amino acids: CASRKQGNEQFF. The CDR3, as DNA: TGTGCCAGCAGGAAACAGGGAAATGAGCAGTTCTTC.

This clonotype was counted at least ten times. The chain carries TRBV5-1 and TRBJ2-2, with 8 bases aligning to TRBD1. The CDR3 is 17 residues long. Trimming cost V 0 bases and J 10 bases; bases outside gene matches: 14. In germline, CDR1 is SGHRS, CDR2 YFSETQ. DNA of the CDR3: TGCGCCAGCAGCTTGGAATCAGGGGGCCTCCGTGGTCTGGAGCTGTTTTTT. Its protein product is CASSLESGGLRGLELFF.